Below are 15 T cell receptor beta chains sequenced from a single sample in a study of blood T cell repertoires in COVID-19. Profiling relied on immunoSEQ multiplex PCR, and the TCRdb table lists in-frame clones only, not all of them. This sample carries 210,000 or so clones, 83% of them seen once, and the ten largest clones take about 1.3%. The specimen was peripheral blood. The receptors come from a woman aged 25 to 39 with COVID-19, enrolled during active disease.

The V call is TRBV19, the J call TRBJ1-5, with TRBD1 matching over 7 bases. The CDR3 runs to 13 residues. V lost 6 bases to trimming and J lost 7 bases; unmatched junction nucleotides: 6. Germline V gives CDR1 LNHDA, CDR2 SQIVND (reference sequence). CDR3 DNA sequence: TGTGCCAGTAGACAGGGGCTGGGGCAGCCCCAGCATTTT. Its translation is CASRQGLGQPQHF.

This chain connects TRBV7-2 to TRBJ2-7; a weak D match, TRBD1 (6 bases). V was trimmed by 5 bases and J by 3 bases, leaving 11 bases between them. The CDR3 loop spans 13 amino acids. The germline V gene encodes CDR1 SGHTA and CDR2 FQGNSA. CDR3 DNA: TGTGCCAGCAGCCTCACAGGGTTCTACGAGCAGTACTTC. Protein product: CASSLTGFYEQYF.

With respect to this clone: Within the sample, other DNA sequences also encode this same CDR3. The rearrangement joins TRBV9 to TRBJ2-3; 7 nucleotides agree with TRBD2. Per the germline V gene, CDR1 is SGDLS and CDR2 is YYNGEE. The CDR3 extends over 15 amino acids. Unmatched junction bases numbered 6, after V lost 0 bases and J lost 5 bases. The CDR3 DNA sequence: TGTGCCAGCAGCGTAGAGGGGAGGGGAGGAGATACGCAGTATTTT. Protein product: CASSVEGRGGDTQYF.

The rearrangement links TRBV11-3 to TRBJ2-7; the match to TRBD1 covers 7 bases. The CDR3 covers 14 residues. The germline V gene encodes CDR1 SGHNT and CDR2 YENEEA. Trimming cost V 5 bases and J 0 bases; bases outside gene matches: 4. CDR3 in DNA: TGTGCCAGCAGCCCGGGACAGAACTCCTACGAGCAGTACTTC. Protein sequence: CASSPGQNSYEQYF.

The chain joins TRBV19 to TRBJ1-2; TRBD1 agrees at 7 bases. Germline CDR1 LNHDA, CDR2 SQIVND (reference sequence). The CDR3 extends over 12 amino acids. V shed 6 bases, J shed 3 bases, and the junction held 1 base outside the gene matches. The CDR3 is CASSQGDYGYTF. CDR3 bases: TGTGCCAGTAGCCAGGGGGACTATGGCTACACCTTC.

The V gene is TRBV27, the J gene TRBJ2-2; no clear D. Germline lookup yields CDR1 MNHEY and CDR2 SMNVEV (reference sequence). Deletions cut 6 bases from V and 4 bases from J, with 3 bases between. The CDR3 spans 11 residues. The CDR3 loop is CASSSTGELFF. CDR3 DNA sequence: TGTGCCAGCAGCAGCACCGGGGAGCTGTTTTTT.

This clone was detected only a few times. Here the CDR3 DNA reads TGTGCCAGCAGTTCTCCCCACCCCCTATACAATGAGCAGTTCTTC. Its translation is CASSSPHPLYNEQFF. The chain is built from TRBV6-6 and TRBJ2-1; D is ambiguous. Germline V gene lookup returns CDR1 MNHNY and CDR2 SVGAGI (reference sequence). The ends were cut back, 4 bases at V and 4 bases at J, with 14 bases in the middle. CDR3 length: 15 amino acids.

The rearrangement links TRBV4-3 to TRBJ1-5; TRBD1 matches at 7 bases. Germline assignment: CDR1 LGHNA and CDR2 YSLEER. V trimming: 0 bases; J trimming: 10 bases; junction bases outside the gene matches: 12. There are 16 residues in the CDR3. The CDR3 reads CASSQEAEQGIYPQHF. Written as DNA, the CDR3 is TGCGCCAGCAGCCAAGAAGCGGAACAGGGGATCTATCCCCAGCATTTT.

The chain combines TRBV7-2 with TRBJ2-2, with 7 bases matching TRBD1. The CDR3 contains 17 residues. CDR1 SGHTA and CDR2 FQGNSA come from the germline V gene. Germline trimming cut 6 bases from V and 5 bases from J; bases unmatched to any gene: 15. The CDR3 sequence: CASSRTDRASRTGELFF. CDR3 coding DNA: TGTGCCAGCAGTCGTACCGACAGGGCAAGTCGGACCGGGGAGCTGTTTTTT. Together with reference TRBV7-2 and TRBJ2-2, the CDR3 gives the full variable domain: GAGVSQSPSNKVTEKGKDVELRCDPISGHTALYWYRQSLGQGLEFLIYFQGNSAPDKSGLPSDRFSAERTGGSVSTLTIQRTQQEDSAVYLCASSRTDRASRTGELFFGEGSRLTVL.

The sample holds one count of this clone. The rearrangement links TRBV5-8 to TRBJ2-7, with 7 bases matching TRBD1. V dropped 5 bases and J dropped 6; count of bases not matched to a gene: 11. Germline values: CDR1 SGHTS, CDR2 YDEGEE. CDR3 size: 14 residues. CDR3 region: CASRTHRGVGEQYF. The CDR3 nucleotides are TGTGCCAGCAGGACCCACAGGGGAGTAGGCGAGCAGTACTTC.

V is TRBV30 and J is TRBJ2-5; 12 bases align to TRBD1. Per germline, CDR1 GTSNPN and CDR2 SVGIG (reference sequence). V dropped 0 bases and J dropped 4; count of bases not matched to a gene: 15. This CDR3 region has 19 residues. The CDR3: CAWSVLLSVGQGARETQYF. CDR3 DNA: TGTGCCTGGAGTGTACTTTTGAGCGTGGGACAGGGGGCCAGAGAGACCCAGTACTTC.

This clone was counted between two and nine times. The chain joins TRBV7-3 to TRBJ1-6; D is possibly TRBD1 (6 bases). Trimming stripped 5 bases from V and 7 bases from J, with 9 bases between. Germline-derived CDR1 and CDR2 are SGHTA and FQGTGA. This CDR3 region has 13 residues. This chain's CDR3 is CASSLDRNSPLHF. The CDR3 region has the DNA TGTGCCAGCAGCCTAGACAGGAATTCACCCCTCCACTTT.

The gene calls are TRBV7-9 and TRBJ1-2; a possible D gene is TRBD1 (5 bases). Germline values: CDR1 SEHNR, CDR2 FQNEAQ (reference sequence). V was trimmed by 1 base and J by 8 bases, leaving 14 bases between them. The CDR3 is 14 residues long. DNA for the CDR3: TGTGCCAGCAGCTTAGAGTGGGGCCTCGAGGGCTACACCTTC. Residues: CASSLEWGLEGYTF.

The sample holds one count of this clone. The chain couples TRBV7-3 to TRBJ2-6; D is unclear. This CDR3 region has 15 residues. V was clipped by 2 bases and J by 2 bases, with 7 bases between them. Germline V gives CDR1 SGHTA, CDR2 FQGTGA. CDR3 residues: CASSLSGPGANVLTF. The DNA of the CDR3 is TGTGCCAGCAGCTTATCTGGGCCTGGGGCCAACGTCCTGACTTTC.

The rearrangement joins TRBV3-1 (or the pseudogene TRBV3-2) to TRBJ2-6, with 8 bases matching TRBD2. The CDR3 length is 19 residues. Germline-derived CDR1 and CDR2 are LGHDT and YNNKEL (reference sequence). Trimming removed 3 bases from V and 0 bases from J; junction bases left unmatched: 10. CDR3 DNA: TGTGCCAGCAGCCAGGGAAGCGGGAGCGACCTCTCTGGGGCCAACGTCCTGACTTTC. Protein: CASSQGSGSDLSGANVLTF.